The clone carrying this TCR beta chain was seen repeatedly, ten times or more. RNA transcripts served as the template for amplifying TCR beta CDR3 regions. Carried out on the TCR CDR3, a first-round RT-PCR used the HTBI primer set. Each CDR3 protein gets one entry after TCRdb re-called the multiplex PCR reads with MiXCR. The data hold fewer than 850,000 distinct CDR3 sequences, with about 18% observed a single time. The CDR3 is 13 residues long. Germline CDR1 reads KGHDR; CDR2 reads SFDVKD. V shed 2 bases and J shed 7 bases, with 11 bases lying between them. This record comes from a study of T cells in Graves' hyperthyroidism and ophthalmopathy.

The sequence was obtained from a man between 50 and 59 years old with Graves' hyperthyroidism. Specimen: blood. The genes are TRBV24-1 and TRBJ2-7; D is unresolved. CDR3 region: CATSDSPWGEQYF. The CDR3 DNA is TGTGCCACCAGTGATTCTCCTTGGGGTGAGCAGTACTTC.